One and the same sample provided the 27 T cell receptor beta chains below, sequenced in a study of OX40 agonist ivuxolimab in advanced cancers. TCRdb's table, derived via immunoSEQ multiplex PCR, lists solely in-frame clones and lacks some. Of about 78,000 clones listed, about four fifths are singletons. The sample was CD4+ or CD8+ T cells sorted from blood, taken in a trial of the OX40 agonist ivuxolimab. Receptors originate from an adult with an advanced solid tumor such as melanoma, head and neck, liver or kidney cancer.

The rearrangement joins TRBV7-9 to TRBJ2-5; D is perhaps TRBD2 (6 bases). The CDR3 is made up of 14 amino acids. Germline CDR1 is SEHNR and CDR2 is FQNEAQ (reference sequence). The V end was cut by 4 bases, the J end by 5 bases, with 14 bases between. CDR3 bases: TGTGCCAGCAGCTCCCCGGGAGTCGGGGAGACCCAGTACTTC. Protein product: CASSSPGVGETQYF. Full variable domain (remainder filled in from reference TRBV7-9 and TRBJ2-5): DTGVSQNPRHKITKRGQNVTFRCDPISEHNRLYWYRQTLGQGPEFLTYFQNEAQLEKSRLLSDRFSAERPKGSFSTLEIQRTEQGDSAMYLCASSSPGVGETQYFGPGTRLLVL.

This chain links TRBV6-5 with TRBJ2-2; 9 positions match TRBD1. The V gene end was trimmed by 6 bases and the J gene end by 4 bases; junction bases not matched to a gene: 3. The CDR3 consists of 14 residues. Germline CDR1 and CDR2: MNHEY and SVGAGI. CDR3 in DNA: TGTGCCAGCAGAGTGACAGGGGGCACCGGGGAGCTGTTTTTT. This sequence encodes CASRVTGGTGELFF.

The genes are TRBV28 and TRBJ1-2; D gene ambiguous. Per germline, CDR1 MDHEN and CDR2 SYDVKM. V was shortened by 6 bases and J by 4 bases, with 15 bases between the two germline ends. The CDR3 runs to 14 residues. DNA of the CDR3: TGTGCCAGCAGGTCTGAACCCCTTACCTATGGCTACACCTTC. Protein product: CASRSEPLTYGYTF.

This clone is a singleton in its sample. This chain connects TRBV6-6 to TRBJ2-1; no reliable D call. The V end was cut by 0 bases, the J end by 0 bases, with 6 bases between. CDR1 MNHNY and CDR2 SVGAGI come from the germline V gene (reference sequence). The CDR3 has 15 residues. CDR3 in amino acids: CASSYSGYSYNEQFF. Here the CDR3 DNA reads TGTGCCAGCAGTTACTCGGGCTACTCCTACAATGAGCAGTTCTTC.

V gene TRBV4-3 combines with J gene TRBJ1-1; D is ambiguous. This CDR3 contains 14 residues. Between the trimmed V and J ends, which lost 4 bases and 1 base, there was a span of 10 bases. CDR1 and CDR2 (germline): LGHNA, YSLEER. The CDR3 reads CASSRQAGNTEAFF. The CDR3 nucleotides read TGCGCCAGCAGCCGCCAGGCTGGGAACACTGAAGCTTTCTTT.

The chain is built from TRBV18 and TRBJ2-7; 10 bases are a match to TRBD1. The CDR3 length is 14 residues. With V trimmed by 2 bases and J by 6 bases, 4 bases remained unmatched. Germline V gene sequence: CDR1 KGHSH, CDR2 LQKENI. The CDR3 spells CASSPGTGEREQYF. In DNA form, the CDR3 reads TGTGCCAGCTCACCAGGGACAGGGGAGCGCGAGCAGTACTTC. The full variable domain, its missing parts supplied by reference TRBV18 and TRBJ2-7, is NAGVMQNPRHLVRRRGQEARLRCSPMKGHSHVYWYRQLPEEGLKFMVYLQKENIIDESGMPKERFSAEFPKEGPSILRIQQVVRGDSAAYFCASSPGTGEREQYFGPGTRLTVT.

This clone was detected only once. The genes are TRBV28 and TRBJ1-3, with D hard to call. From germline, CDR1 is MDHEN and CDR2 SYDVKM. Trimming took off 8 bases at V and 1 base at J, with 6 bases between the two ends. CDR3 length: 12 amino acids. The CDR3 DNA reads as TGTGCCAGCCGTCCGTCTGGAAACACCATATATTTT. This translates into CASRPSGNTIYF.

This chain joins TRBV9 and TRBJ1-1; D gene uncertain. This CDR3 is built from 13 residues. The germline V and J ends were trimmed by 3 bases and 1 base, with 7 bases remaining between them. Germline values: CDR1 SGDLS, CDR2 YYNGEE. CDR3 nucleotide sequence: TGTGCCAGCAGCGCGACCCCGAACACTGAAGCTTTCTTT. It codes for CASSATPNTEAFF.

This CDR3 reads CASSEPNRVTEAFF. Written as DNA, the CDR3 is TGTGCCAGCAGCGAACCTAACAGGGTCACTGAAGCTTTCTTT. This chain uses TRBV11-1 with TRBJ1-1; tentative D call: TRBD1 (6 bases). The CDR3 totals 14 residues. Germline V CDR1 and CDR2: SGHAT, FQDESV (reference sequence). The V end was cut by 5 bases, the J end by 4 bases, with 14 bases between. The full variable domain, rest sourced from reference TRBV11-1 and TRBJ1-1, is EAEVAQSPRYKITEKSQAVAFWCDPISGHATLYWYRQILGQGPELLVQFQDESVVDDSQLPKDRFSAERLKGVDSTLKIQPAELGDSAMYLCASSEPNRVTEAFFGQGTRLTVV.

The chain combines TRBV4-3 with TRBJ1-2, with a possible D match to TRBD1 (6 bases). The CDR3 is 16 amino acids. The V and J ends lost 0 bases and 5 bases respectively, with 16 bases between them. Germline V gene sequence: CDR1 LGHNA, CDR2 YSLEER. CDR3 bases: TGCGCCAGCAGCCAAGATCTAAGGGGGGGAAGGTATGGCTACACCTTC. This sequence encodes CASSQDLRGGRYGYTF.

This sequence joins TRBV4-1 and TRBJ1-5; D is ambiguous. CDR3 length: 14 residues. Germline CDR1 reads MGHRA; CDR2 reads YSYEKL. The V and J ends lost 3 bases and 0 bases respectively, with 6 bases between them. CDR3 sequence: CASSQANSNQPQHF. The CDR3, as DNA: TGCGCCAGCAGCCAGGCTAATAGCAATCAGCCCCAGCATTTT.

The chain uses TRBV7-9 and TRBJ1-3; the D gene is possibly TRBD1 (5 bases). Trimming stripped 3 bases from V and 0 bases from J, with 15 bases between. This CDR3 has 17 residues. Germline V gene lookup returns CDR1 SEHNR and CDR2 FQNEAQ (reference sequence). This CDR3 reads CASSFFGGFYSGNTIYF. DNA for the CDR3: TGTGCCAGCAGCTTTTTTGGGGGTTTCTACTCTGGAAACACCATATATTTT.

The rearrangement uses TRBV30 and TRBJ1-5, with 7 bases aligning to TRBD1. The CDR3 loop spans 16 amino acids. The V gene's germline CDR1 is GTSNPN and CDR2 SVGIG (reference sequence). The V gene end was trimmed by 0 bases and the J gene end by 6 bases; junction bases not matched to a gene: 11. The CDR3: CAWSVPRTGDRQPQHF. The CDR3 bases are TGTGCCTGGAGTGTACCCAGAACAGGGGATCGTCAGCCCCAGCATTTT. The whole variable domain, filled in from reference TRBV30 and TRBJ1-5, reads SQTIHQWPATLVQPVGSPLSLECTVEGTSNPNLYWYRQAAGRGLQLLFYSVGIGQISSEVPQNLSASRPQDRQFILSSKKLLLSDSGFYLCAWSVPRTGDRQPQHFGDGTRLSIL.

This chain connects TRBV30 to TRBJ2-1; 11 positions agree with TRBD2. The V segment lost 8 bases and the J segment 0 bases; nucleotides outside the gene matches: 12. This CDR3 has 17 residues. CDR1 is GTSNPN and CDR2 is SVGIG in the germline V gene (reference sequence). The CDR3 region is CARGASGRSSSYNEQFF. CDR3 nucleotides: TGTGCCAGGGGAGCTAGCGGGAGGTCGAGCTCCTACAATGAGCAGTTCTTC.

The chain uses TRBV18 and TRBJ2-6; possibly TRBD1 or TRBD2 for D (5 bases each). Per the germline V gene, CDR1 is KGHSH and CDR2 is LQKENI. V shed 0 bases and J shed 0 bases, with 12 bases lying between them. The CDR3 spans 18 residues. The CDR3 protein is CASSPPRGATSGANVLTF. Here the CDR3 DNA reads TGTGCCAGCTCACCACCACGAGGGGCCACCTCTGGGGCCAACGTCCTGACTTTC.

This clone came up once. CDR3 bases: TGTGCCAGCAGTTTATTTGGGCAGGGAGGAAAGTACTTC. Its translation: CASSLFGQGGKYF. J is TRBJ2-7 and V is TRBV28; D perhaps matches TRBD2 (6 bases). CDR1 and CDR2 from the germline V gene are MDHEN and SYDVKM. The germline V and J ends were trimmed by 1 base and 11 bases, with 15 bases remaining between them. The CDR3 sequence is 13 residues long.

V usage is TRBV7-3 and J usage is TRBJ2-1; TRBD1 might be the D (6 bases). V lost 4 bases and J 6 bases, leaving 10 bases between the germline ends. Per the germline V gene, CDR1 is SGHTA and CDR2 is FQGTGA. The CDR3 totals 13 residues. The CDR3 protein is CASSWKGGNEQFF. The CDR3 DNA sequence: TGTGCCAGCAGCTGGAAAGGGGGCAATGAGCAGTTCTTC.

The gene calls are TRBV7-2 and TRBJ1-4, with D perhaps matching TRBD1 (6 bases). The CDR3 contains 14 residues. V dropped 4 bases and J dropped 10 bases, with 16 bases sitting between them. The germline V gene encodes CDR1 SGHTA and CDR2 FQGNSA. This CDR3 reads CASSSGRTDGKLFF. CDR3 coding DNA: TGTGCCAGCAGCTCCGGTAGGACAGACGGAAAACTGTTTTTT.

The chain recombines TRBV5-6 with TRBJ2-7; 7 positions agree with TRBD1. CDR3 length: 13 amino acids. Looked up from germline, CDR1 is SGHDT and CDR2 is YYEEEE. V was pared by 5 bases and J by 7 bases, with 9 bases of the junction left unmatched. CDR3 sequence (DNA): TGTGCCAGCAGTAGGACAGGACCGATGGAGCAGTACTTC. It translates to CASSRTGPMEQYF.

The chain combines TRBV13 with TRBJ2-3; TRBD2 matches 8 bases. The ends lost 2 bases at V and 10 bases at J; junction bases unmatched: 17. The CDR3 runs 17 residues. Germline loops: CDR1 PRHDT, CDR2 FYEKMQ (reference sequence). The CDR3 loop is CASSLLASGGAERAQYF. As DNA, the CDR3 is TGTGCCAGCAGCTTATTGGCCAGCGGGGGAGCCGAGAGAGCGCAGTATTTT.

The genes are TRBV28 and TRBJ1-1; unclear D gene. This CDR3 has 16 amino acids. Per germline, CDR1 MDHEN and CDR2 SYDVKM. V shed 4 bases and J shed 0 bases, with 15 bases lying between them. The CDR3 protein is CASSSPMVGLNTEAFF. CDR3 sequence (DNA): TGTGCCAGCAGTTCACCGATGGTAGGGTTGAACACTGAAGCTTTCTTT.

This rearrangement joins TRBV7-2 to TRBJ2-1; D possibly uses TRBD1 or TRBD2 (5 bases each). The length of the CDR3 is 15 residues. V lost 7 bases, J lost 6 bases, and 19 bases lay in between. CDR1 is SGHTA and CDR2 is FQGNSA in the germline V gene. This chain's CDR3 is CASTSRAGTVNEQFF. DNA for the CDR3: TGTGCCAGCACCTCCCGGGCAGGGACGGTCAATGAGCAGTTCTTC.

This chain connects TRBV18 to TRBJ2-7, with TRBD2 identical over 14 bases. After removal of 1 base from V and 6 bases from J, the junction contained 11 bases not matched to a gene. CDR1 is KGHSH, CDR2 LQKENI, per germline. CDR3 length: 18 amino acids. CDR3 DNA: TGTGCCAGCTCACCACTGGGACTAGCGGGGGTCCAACTGGGCGAGCAGTACGTC. Translated: CASSPLGLAGVQLGEQYV.

The V gene is TRBV5-1, the J gene TRBJ2-7, with D unresolved. The CDR3 sequence is 14 residues long. V shed 6 bases and J shed 6 bases, with 19 bases lying between them. Germline V lookup: CDR1 SGHRS, CDR2 YFSETQ. This CDR3 is CASTRLDPAREQYF. The DNA for the CDR3 is TGCGCCAGCACCAGACTGGATCCGGCCCGCGAGCAGTACTTC.

The chain recombines TRBV6-5 with TRBJ2-5, with 7 bases identical to TRBD1. The CDR3 spans 12 residues. V dropped 6 bases and J dropped 3; count of bases not matched to a gene: 1. Germline CDR1 MNHEY, CDR2 SVGAGI. Written as DNA, the CDR3 is TGTGCCAGCAGAACAGGGGAAGAGACCCAGTACTTC. Translating gives CASRTGEETQYF.

This clone occurred a few times. This chain uses TRBV4-3 with TRBJ2-1; 8 nucleotides agree with TRBD2. J was trimmed by 0 bases and V by 1 base; bases with no gene match: 8. Germline assignment: CDR1 LGHNA and CDR2 YSLEER. The length of the CDR3 is 18 residues. CDR3 sequence reads: CASSQADIAGSSYNEQFF. CDR3 in DNA: TGCGCCAGCAGCCAAGCCGACATAGCGGGGAGCTCCTACAATGAGCAGTTCTTC.

The genes are TRBV6-4 and TRBJ2-2; weak D call: TRBD2 (5 bases). Germline CDR1 MRHNA, CDR2 SNTAGT. Trimming shortened V by 6 bases and J by 8 bases, and 16 bases separated the two germline ends. The CDR3 runs to 14 residues. CDR3 DNA sequence: TGTGCCAGCAGGCTAAGACTGGGAGCAGGGGAGCTGTTTTTT. It yields the protein CASRLRLGAGELFF.